The 28 T cell receptor beta chains below come from one sample, sequenced in a study of T cells in tuberculosis. Cells were sorted from thawed PBMC rested overnight and stained with GMM-loaded CD1B tetramer, viability dye and anti-CD3. C32 glucose monomycolate from Rhodococcus equi was loaded onto the CD1B tetramers. TCRdb's table, derived via immunoSEQ multiplex PCR, lists solely in-frame clones and lacks some. The sample lists 85,000 to 100,000 clones; roughly 90% were seen once. The sequencing sample was made of CD1b-GMM tetramer-negative cells sorted from PBMCs. These receptor sequences come from an adult woman with latent tuberculosis.

This chain joins TRBV5-1 and TRBJ2-3; D gene uncertain. This CDR3 comprises 16 residues. Germline V gives CDR1 SGHRS, CDR2 YFSETQ. V gave up 4 bases and J gave up 4 bases, with 19 bases separating them. The CDR3 DNA sequence: TGCGCCAGCAGCGCCGGAGACGGGTTCAGAGCAGATACGCAGTATTTT. Its protein product is CASSAGDGFRADTQYF.

This clone was recorded once. The chain's CDR3 is CASSSREGRGLHF. CDR3 nucleotides: TGTGCCAGCAGTTCCAGGGAGGGCAGGGGCCTCCACTTT. The chain couples TRBV6-5 to TRBJ1-6; D might be TRBD1 (6 bases). V was pared by 4 bases and J by 15 bases, with 16 bases between. Germline-derived CDR1 and CDR2 are MNHEY and SVGAGI. The CDR3 is made up of 13 amino acids.

J is TRBJ2-7 and V is TRBV6-1; D perhaps matches TRBD1 (6 bases). The CDR3 spans 14 residues. V shed 3 bases and J shed 6 bases, with 15 bases lying between them. Germline-derived CDR1 and CDR2 are MNHNS and SASEGT. The CDR3 DNA sequence: TGTGCCAGCAGTGAGGTACAGGGAGTTCTCGAGCAGTACGTC. The encoded protein is CASSEVQGVLEQYV.

V gene TRBV18 combines with J gene TRBJ2-2; unclear D gene. The CDR3 contains 16 residues. From germline, CDR1 is KGHSH and CDR2 LQKENI. Trimming took 3 bases from V and 2 from J, leaving 13 bases between them. CDR3 loop: CASSPPRSANTGELFF. The CDR3 DNA follows: TGTGCCAGCTCACCCCCCCGTAGTGCCAACACCGGGGAGCTGTTTTTT. Filled out from reference TRBV18 and TRBJ2-2, the complete variable domain reads NAGVMQNPRHLVRRRGQEARLRCSPMKGHSHVYWYRQLPEEGLKFMVYLQKENIIDESGMPKERFSAEFPKEGPSILRIQQVVRGDSAAYFCASSPPRSANTGELFFGEGSRLTVL.

The rearrangement links TRBV19 to TRBJ1-3; tentative D call: TRBD1 (5 bases). V was shortened by 6 bases and J by 0 bases, with 12 bases between the two germline ends. This CDR3 comprises 15 residues. Per the germline V gene, CDR1 is LNHDA and CDR2 is SQIVND (reference sequence). CDR3 in amino acids: CASSATGHSGNTIYF. CDR3 in DNA: TGTGCCAGTAGCGCCACAGGCCACTCTGGAAACACCATATATTTT.

V usage is TRBV5-6 and J usage is TRBJ2-2, with 10 bases matching TRBD2. V shed 0 bases, J shed 5 bases, and the junction held 4 bases outside the gene matches. The CDR3 length is 16 residues. Germline V gives CDR1 SGHDT, CDR2 YYEEEE. The CDR3, as DNA: TGTGCCAGCAGCTTGGTCCTAGCGGGGGATACCGGGGAGCTGTTTTTT. The encoded protein is CASSLVLAGDTGELFF.

The chain carries TRBV5-6 and TRBJ2-2, with no clear D. This CDR3 is built from 14 residues. The V end was cut by 4 bases, the J end by 0 bases, with 7 bases between. Germline assignment: CDR1 SGHDT and CDR2 YYEEEE. CDR3 nucleotide sequence: TGTGCCAGCAGCGGAGAGACGAACACCGGGGAGCTGTTTTTT. This sequence encodes CASSGETNTGELFF.

The genes are TRBV28 and TRBJ1-5; D gene ambiguous. The CDR3 runs 11 residues. Germline assignment: CDR1 MDHEN and CDR2 SYDVKM. Trimming left V 11 bases short and J 6 bases short, with 11 bases between. Here the CDR3 reads CASKGSQPQHF. DNA for the CDR3: TGTGCCTCCAAAGGGAGTCAGCCCCAGCATTTT.

V gene TRBV6-5 combines with J gene TRBJ1-2; weak D call: TRBD1 (5 bases). The germline V gene has CDR1 MNHEY and CDR2 SVGAGI. V was trimmed by 2 bases and J by 7 bases, leaving 11 bases between them. This CDR3 spans 13 amino acids. CDR3 DNA: TGTGCCAGCAGTTACGGGGGGACGGTTGGCTACACCTTC. Protein: CASSYGGTVGYTF.

The chain joins TRBV19 to TRBJ1-4; D may be TRBD1 (5 bases). The ends were cut back, 5 bases at V and 7 bases at J, with 17 bases in the middle. The germline CDR1 and CDR2 sequences are LNHDA and SQIVND (reference sequence). This CDR3 spans 15 amino acids. The DNA of the CDR3 is TGTGCCAGTAGTCCCCGGCCGGAGGGGAGTGAAAAACTGTTTTTT. Translated, it gives CASSPRPEGSEKLFF.

The J gene is TRBJ1-5, the V gene TRBV7-9, with TRBD1 identical over 10 bases. Germline-derived CDR1 and CDR2 are SEHNR and FQNEAQ (reference sequence). The CDR3 runs 14 residues. V lost 4 bases, J lost 8 bases, and 5 bases stayed unmatched. In DNA form, the CDR3 reads TGTGCCAGCAGCTCGACAGGGGGCCTTGAGCCCCAGCATTTT. Translating gives CASSSTGGLEPQHF.

This rearrangement joins TRBV10-2 to TRBJ2-1, with D possibly TRBD2 on 5 matching bases. Germline V lookup: CDR1 WSHSY, CDR2 SAAADI. V was cut by 5 bases and J by 10 bases, with 9 bases left in between. This CDR3 has 11 residues. The CDR3 loop is CASSLAGEQFF. As DNA, the CDR3 is TGCGCCAGCAGTCTAGCTGGCGAGCAGTTCTTC.

The chain uses TRBV27 and TRBJ2-6; D remains unclear. CDR1 and CDR2 (germline): MNHEY, SMNVEV (reference sequence). Trimming left V 1 base short and J 0 bases short, with 16 bases between. The CDR3 covers 19 residues. CDR3 sequence reads: CASSLLPLVPGSGANVLTF. In DNA form, the CDR3 reads TGTGCCAGCAGTTTATTACCCCTCGTCCCAGGCTCTGGGGCCAACGTCCTGACTTTC.

The chain is built from TRBV6-4 and TRBJ2-1, with D tentatively TRBD2 (6 bases). Trimming cost V 5 bases and J 0 bases, with 11 bases left between them. The CDR3 runs 15 residues. The germline gives CDR1 MRHNA, CDR2 SNTAGT. This CDR3 reads CASSFGGGSYNEQFF. As DNA, the CDR3 is TGTGCCAGCAGTTTCGGGGGTGGCTCCTACAATGAGCAGTTCTTC.

The rearrangement uses TRBV27 and TRBJ1-2, with 8 bases fitting TRBD1. The V gene's germline CDR1 is MNHEY and CDR2 SMNVEV (reference sequence). J gave up 6 bases and V 6 bases, and 3 bases lay outside the gene matches. The CDR3 spans 12 residues. The CDR3 DNA reads TGTGCCAGCAGGACAGGGGCCAATGGCTACACCTTC. It yields the protein CASRTGANGYTF.

V and J are TRBV5-6 and TRBJ1-1, with TRBD1 matching over 8 bases. Per the germline V gene, CDR1 is SGHDT and CDR2 is YYEEEE. The CDR3 extends over 12 amino acids. Trimming at V came to 2 bases and at J to 7 bases, leaving 1 base not matched to a gene. The CDR3 coding sequence is TGTGCCAGCAGCTTAGGGACAGGTGAAGCTTTCTTT. Residues: CASSLGTGEAFF.

This clone appeared a single time. V usage is TRBV19 and J usage is TRBJ2-3, with D tentatively TRBD2 (7 bases). Per the germline V gene, CDR1 is LNHDA and CDR2 is SQIVND (reference sequence). The CDR3 contains 15 residues. The V end was cut by 4 bases, the J end by 2 bases, with 13 bases between. CDR3 amino acids: CASSRGGPLTDTQYF. Here the CDR3 DNA reads TGTGCCAGTAGTAGGGGGGGGCCCCTCACAGATACGCAGTATTTT. The entire variable domain, with the rest obtained from reference TRBV19 and TRBJ2-3, is as follows: DGGITQSPKYLFRKEGQNVTLSCEQNLNHDAMYWYRQDPGQGLRLIYYSQIVNDFQKGDIAEGYSVSREKKESFPLTVTSAQKNPTAFYLCASSRGGPLTDTQYFGPGTRLTVL.

V usage is TRBV7-2 and J usage is TRBJ2-5, with 11 bases lining up with TRBD2. After removal of 4 bases from V and 1 base from J, the junction contained 5 bases not matched to a gene. The CDR3 is 16 amino acids. Germline CDR1 is SGHTA and CDR2 is FQGNSA. The CDR3 DNA is TGTGCCAGCAGCTATCTAGCGGGGGGCCGCCAAGAGACCCAGTACTTC. Protein sequence: CASSYLAGGRQETQYF.

This sequence joins TRBV5-1 and TRBJ1-1; D gene unclear. The CDR3 loop spans 13 amino acids. Per germline, CDR1 SGHRS and CDR2 YFSETQ. V lost 0 bases to trimming and J lost 5 bases, with 8 bases between them. CDR3 coding DNA: TGCGCCAGCAGCTTGGTGGCGGAAACTGAAGCTTTCTTT. It encodes CASSLVAETEAFF.

The V gene is TRBV7-9, the J gene TRBJ2-7; possibly TRBD2 for D (7 bases). Germline V gene data show CDR1 as SEHNR and CDR2 as FQNEAQ (reference sequence). The V end was cut by 5 bases, the J end by 0 bases, with 11 bases between. The CDR3 extends over 14 amino acids. Here the CDR3 reads CASSPGGSSYEQYF. CDR3 in DNA: TGTGCCAGCAGCCCGGGGGGCAGCTCCTACGAGCAGTACTTC. The whole variable domain, remainder taken from reference TRBV7-9 and TRBJ2-7, is DTGVSQNPRHKITKRGQNVTFRCDPISEHNRLYWYRQTLGQGPEFLTYFQNEAQLEKSRLLSDRFSAERPKGSFSTLEIQRTEQGDSAMYLCASSPGGSSYEQYFGPGTRLTVT.

The V gene is TRBV6-1, the J gene TRBJ2-7; D gene unclear. The ends were cut back, 1 base at V and 0 bases at J, with 10 bases in the middle. CDR3 size: 15 residues. CDR1 is MNHNS, CDR2 SASEGT, per germline. CDR3 bases: TGTGCCAGCAGTGAAGGACTTCTCCTCTCCTACGAGCAGTACGTC. Protein: CASSEGLLLSYEQYV.

The CDR3 loop reads CASSPRDKNTEAFF. CDR3 sequence (DNA): TGCGCCAGCAGCCCCCGGGACAAGAACACTGAAGCTTTCTTT. V is TRBV4-1 and J is TRBJ1-1; D is perhaps TRBD1 (6 bases). There are 14 residues in the CDR3. With 4 bases removed from V and 1 base from J, the gap between germline ends came to 10 bases. In germline, CDR1 is MGHRA, CDR2 YSYEKL.

The chain carries TRBV11-1 and TRBJ2-5; D call uncertain. Germline V lookup: CDR1 SGHAT, CDR2 FQDESV (reference sequence). CDR3 length equals 15 residues. V lost 1 base to trimming and J lost 1 base, with 10 bases between them. The CDR3 DNA reads TGTGCCAGCAGCTTAGAAACTGTTATCCAAGAGACCCAGTACTTC. Translating gives CASSLETVIQETQYF.

The chain employs TRBV29-1 and TRBJ2-5; TRBD2 aligns across 7 bases. The length of the CDR3 is 13 residues. From germline, CDR1 is SQVTM and CDR2 ANQGSEA. V trimming: 4 bases; J trimming: 0 bases; junction bases outside the gene matches: 2. The CDR3 spells CSVVGGYQETQYF. As DNA, the CDR3 is TGCAGCGTTGTCGGGGGGTACCAAGAGACCCAGTACTTC.

This sequence joins TRBV7-9 and TRBJ1-2; D unclear. The length of the CDR3 is 13 residues. The V and J ends lost 1 base and 3 bases respectively, with 6 bases between them. Germline CDR1 and CDR2: SEHNR and FQNEAQ (reference sequence). The DNA for the CDR3 is TGTGCCAGCAGCTTAGGAGAGGACTATGGCTACACCTTC. As protein: CASSLGEDYGYTF.

This rearrangement joins TRBV6-1 to TRBJ1-2; maybe TRBD1 (5 bases). CDR3 size: 15 residues. Looked up from germline, CDR1 is MNHNS and CDR2 is SASEGT. V was cut by 0 bases and J by 6 bases, with 14 bases left in between. Here the CDR3 reads CASSEARGLRNGYTF. The CDR3 nucleotides read TGTGCCAGCAGTGAAGCTCGGGGGTTGAGGAATGGCTACACCTTC.

The chain has TRBV11-2 and TRBJ2-7; 9 positions agree with TRBD2. The CDR3 runs 13 residues. Germline values: CDR1 SGHAT, CDR2 FQNNGV. The J segment lost 9 bases and the V segment lost 9 bases, leaving 12 bases of the junction unmatched. CDR3 nucleotides: TGTGCCAGTGGGATTTTGAGCGGGGGGCGGCAGTACTTC. Its protein product is CASGILSGGRQYF.

V usage is TRBV6-1 and J usage is TRBJ1-2; no reliable D call. Trimming removed 3 bases from V and 7 bases from J, with 15 bases in between. The CDR3 is 14 amino acids. The germline V gene encodes CDR1 MNHNS and CDR2 SASEGT. The CDR3 region has the DNA TGTGCCAGCAGTGAGGAGGTAGCGTCTTTTGGCTACACCTTC. Translating gives CASSEEVASFGYTF.